This entry lists 10 T cell receptor beta chains sequenced from one sample in a study of blood T cell repertoires in COVID-19. The protocol was immunoSEQ multiplex PCR, while the TCRdb copy is restricted to in-frame clones and leaves out a portion. Found here are around 300,000 clones, about 80% of them singletons; the top ten hold over 8.5%. The sample comprised peripheral blood. The origin of the receptors is a woman aged 45-65 years who had recovered from COVID-19.

The V and J genes are TRBV28 and TRBJ1-4; TRBD1 matches 8 bases. The V gene's germline CDR1 is MDHEN and CDR2 SYDVKM. Losses at the gene ends were 3 bases for V and 4 bases for J; bases not matched to a gene: 19. The CDR3 extends over 20 amino acids. CDR3 nucleotides: TGTGCCAGCAGTTTTAGGACAGGGACAGGAGGGCCGTTGGGTAATGAAAAACTGTTTTTT. Translating gives CASSFRTGTGGPLGNEKLFF.

The chain employs TRBV7-3 and TRBJ2-7; 15 bases map to TRBD2. This CDR3 spans 15 amino acids. After removal of 6 bases from V and 7 bases from J, the junction contained 7 bases not matched to a gene. Germline V gene sequence: CDR1 SGHTA, CDR2 FQGTGA. The CDR3 spells CASSLSGTSGGEQYF. The CDR3 DNA is TGTGCCAGCAGTTTGAGCGGGACTAGCGGGGGGGAGCAGTACTTC.

The DNA for the CDR3 is TGTGCCTCCGGGGGGGACAGGGGCTCCTACGAGCAGTACTTC. This gives the protein CASGGDRGSYEQYF. The chain combines TRBV10-3 with TRBJ2-7, with 10 bases fitting TRBD1. This CDR3 spans 14 amino acids. Germline V CDR1 and CDR2: ENHRY, SYGVKD. The V segment lost 11 bases and the J segment 0 bases; nucleotides outside the gene matches: 7.

V is TRBV29-1 and J is TRBJ2-3, with TRBD2 matching 10 bases. V lost 6 bases, J lost 4 bases, and 10 bases stayed unmatched. Germline V gene lookup returns CDR1 SQVTM and CDR2 ANQGSEA. The CDR3 covers 15 residues. CDR3 amino acids: CSVHVSSGRSDTQYF. The CDR3, as DNA: TGCAGCGTGCACGTTAGTAGCGGGAGGTCAGATACGCAGTATTTT.

V gene TRBV30 combines with J gene TRBJ2-7; perhaps TRBD1 as D (6 bases). Between the trimmed V and J ends, which lost 4 bases and 4 bases, there was a span of 23 bases. The CDR3 has 16 amino acids. Germline V lookup: CDR1 GTSNPN, CDR2 SVGIG (reference sequence). The CDR3 DNA sequence: TGTGCCTGGACCAAGGCCGGACAGTACGTTAATTACGAGCAGTACTTC. Encoded protein: CAWTKAGQYVNYEQYF. The full variable domain, completed using reference TRBV30 and TRBJ2-7, is SQTIHQWPATLVQPVGSPLSLECTVEGTSNPNLYWYRQAAGRGLQLLFYSVGIGQISSEVPQNLSASRPQDRQFILSSKKLLLSDSGFYLCAWTKAGQYVNYEQYFGPGTRLTVT.

This clone was seen a few times. The chain carries TRBV7-2 and TRBJ2-7; 9 bases map to TRBD1. The CDR3 has 15 amino acids. Losses at the gene ends were 5 bases for V and 6 bases for J; bases not matched to a gene: 11. From germline, CDR1 is SGHTA and CDR2 FQGNSA. The CDR3 DNA sequence: TGTGCCAGCAGCCGCCCGACAGGGGGATCACTCGAGCAGTACTTC. Translated: CASSRPTGGSLEQYF.

This clone was seen more than once but under ten times. The chain's CDR3 is CASSDQNQAGGGGYEQYF. CDR3 DNA: TGTGCCAGCAGTGACCAAAACCAGGCAGGGGGCGGGGGATACGAGCAGTACTTC. The chain uses TRBV6-4 and TRBJ2-7; D perhaps matches TRBD1 (8 bases). The CDR3 is made up of 18 amino acids. Trimming left V 2 bases short and J 4 bases short, with 24 bases between. Germline CDR1 is MRHNA and CDR2 is SNTAGT.

This chain joins TRBV28 and TRBJ2-2, with D maybe TRBD1 (6 bases). Germline V gives CDR1 MDHEN, CDR2 SYDVKM. The CDR3 is 13 residues long. V was pared by 11 bases and J by 7 bases, with 17 bases between. The CDR3 DNA reads TGTGCCGGGCGTGGGGGCGGCATCGGGGAGCTGTTTTTT. This gives the protein CAGRGGGIGELFF.

The V call is TRBV27, the J call TRBJ1-1; maybe TRBD1 (5 bases). The V end lost 3 bases, the J end lost 10 bases, and 15 bases lay between the germline ends. Germline lookup yields CDR1 MNHEY and CDR2 SMNVEV (reference sequence). The CDR3 totals 13 residues. The chain's CDR3 is CASSLSGGKRAFF. The DNA for the CDR3 is TGTGCCAGCAGTTTGTCGGGGGGTAAGAGAGCTTTCTTT.

This clone was picked up a small number of times. The chain joins TRBV6-6 to TRBJ1-6; tentatively, D is TRBD1 (5 bases). The germline V gene has CDR1 MNHNY and CDR2 SVGAGI (reference sequence). The V end was cut by 6 bases, the J end by 9 bases, with 15 bases between. CDR3 size: 14 residues. The CDR3 DNA follows: TGTGCCAGCAGCCGCAGGGAAAGGGGTTCACCCCTCCACTTT. Amino acids: CASSRRERGSPLHF.